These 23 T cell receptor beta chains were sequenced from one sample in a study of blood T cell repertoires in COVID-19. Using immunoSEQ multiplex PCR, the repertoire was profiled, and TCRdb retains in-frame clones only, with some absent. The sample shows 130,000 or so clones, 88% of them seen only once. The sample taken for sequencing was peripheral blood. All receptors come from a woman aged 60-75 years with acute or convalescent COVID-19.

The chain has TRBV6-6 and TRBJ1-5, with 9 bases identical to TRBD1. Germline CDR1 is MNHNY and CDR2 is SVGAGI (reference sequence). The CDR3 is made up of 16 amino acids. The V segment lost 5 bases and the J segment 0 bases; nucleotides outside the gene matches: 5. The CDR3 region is CASSHGTGYSNQPQHF. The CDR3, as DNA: TGTGCCAGCAGTCACGGGACAGGGTATAGCAATCAGCCCCAGCATTTT.

The CDR3 reads CASSPGAYSNQPQHF. The DNA for the CDR3 is TGTGCCAGCAGCCCAGGGGCTTATAGCAATCAGCCCCAGCATTTT. This chain connects TRBV7-2 to TRBJ1-5, with a possible D match to TRBD1 (6 bases). This CDR3 has 15 amino acids. CDR1 and CDR2 (germline): SGHTA, FQGNSA. Trimming pared 5 bases from V and 0 bases from J, leaving 11 bases between.

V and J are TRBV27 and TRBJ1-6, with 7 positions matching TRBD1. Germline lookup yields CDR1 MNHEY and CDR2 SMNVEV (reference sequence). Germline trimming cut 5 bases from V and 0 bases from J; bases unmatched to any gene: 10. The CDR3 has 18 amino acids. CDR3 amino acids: CASSRDSSKSSYNSPLHF. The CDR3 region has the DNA TGTGCCAGCAGTCGGGACAGTTCCAAAAGCTCCTATAATTCACCCCTCCACTTT.

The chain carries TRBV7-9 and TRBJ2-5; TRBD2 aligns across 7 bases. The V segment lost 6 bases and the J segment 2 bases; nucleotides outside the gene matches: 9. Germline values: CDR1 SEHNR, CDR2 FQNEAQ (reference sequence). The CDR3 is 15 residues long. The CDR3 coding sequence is TGTGCCAGCAGTCAAAAGCGGGGATATCAAGAGACCCAGTACTTC. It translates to CASSQKRGYQETQYF.

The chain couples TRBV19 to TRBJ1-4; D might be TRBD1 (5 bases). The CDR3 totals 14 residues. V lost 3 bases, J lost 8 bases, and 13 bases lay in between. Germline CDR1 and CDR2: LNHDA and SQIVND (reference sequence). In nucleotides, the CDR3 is TGTGCCAGTAGTATGTCCGCGGGGGACGAAAAACTGTTTTTT. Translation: CASSMSAGDEKLFF.

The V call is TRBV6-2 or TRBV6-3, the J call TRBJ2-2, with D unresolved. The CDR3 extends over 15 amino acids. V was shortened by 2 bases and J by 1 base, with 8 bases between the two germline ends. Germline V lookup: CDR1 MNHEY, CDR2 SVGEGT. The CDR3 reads CASSYGPRNTGELFF. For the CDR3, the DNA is TGTGCCAGCAGTTACGGGCCGAGGAACACCGGGGAGCTGTTTTTT.

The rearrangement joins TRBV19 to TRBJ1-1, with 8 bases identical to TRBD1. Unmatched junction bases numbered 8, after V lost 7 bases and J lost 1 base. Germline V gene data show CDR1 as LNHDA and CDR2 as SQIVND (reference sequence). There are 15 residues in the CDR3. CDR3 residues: CASNRPGTGNTEAFF. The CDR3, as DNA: TGTGCCAGTAATCGGCCGGGGACAGGGAACACTGAAGCTTTCTTT.

CDR3: CASSLSPQENTEAFF. The CDR3 coding sequence is TGTGCCAGCAGCTTATCCCCCCAGGAGAACACTGAAGCTTTCTTT. The genes are TRBV7-3 and TRBJ1-1; D remains ambiguous. This CDR3 comprises 15 residues. Germline V gene data show CDR1 as SGHTA and CDR2 as FQGTGA. Trimming removed 2 bases from V and 1 base from J, with 11 bases in between.

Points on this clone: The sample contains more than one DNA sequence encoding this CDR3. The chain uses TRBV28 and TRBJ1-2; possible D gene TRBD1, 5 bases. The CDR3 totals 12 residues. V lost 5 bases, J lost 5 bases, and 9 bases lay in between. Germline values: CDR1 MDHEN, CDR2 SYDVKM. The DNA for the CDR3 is TGTGCCAGCAGTCTGTCAGGGTATGGCTACACCTTC. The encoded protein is CASSLSGYGYTF.

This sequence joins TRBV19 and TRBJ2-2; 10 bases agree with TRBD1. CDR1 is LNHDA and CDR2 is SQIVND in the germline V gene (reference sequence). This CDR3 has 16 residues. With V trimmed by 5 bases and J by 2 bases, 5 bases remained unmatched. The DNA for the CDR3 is TGTGCCAGTAGTGCGGGACAGGGGAGTAACACCGGGGAGCTGTTTTTT. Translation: CASSAGQGSNTGELFF.

The CDR3: CASSLVPDSYEQYF. CDR3 DNA sequence: TGCGCCAGCAGCTTGGTTCCAGACTCCTACGAGCAGTACTTC. The V gene is TRBV5-1, the J gene TRBJ2-7; D is uncertain. Trimming left V 0 bases short and J 0 bases short, with 7 bases between. CDR3 length: 14 residues. The germline V gene has CDR1 SGHRS and CDR2 YFSETQ. Combining the CDR3 with reference TRBV5-1 and TRBJ2-7 gives the whole variable domain KAGVTQTPRYLIKTRGQQVTLSCSPISGHRSVSWYQQTPGQGLQFLFEYFSETQRNKGNFPGRFSGRQFSNSRSEMNVSTLELGDSALYLCASSLVPDSYEQYFGPGTRLTVT.

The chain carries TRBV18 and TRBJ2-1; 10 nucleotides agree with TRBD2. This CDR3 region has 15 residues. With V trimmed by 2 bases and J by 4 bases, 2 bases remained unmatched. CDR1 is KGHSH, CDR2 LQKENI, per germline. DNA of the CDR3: TGTGCCAGCTCACCATCTAGCGGGGGTTACAATGAGCAGTTCTTC. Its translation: CASSPSSGGYNEQFF.

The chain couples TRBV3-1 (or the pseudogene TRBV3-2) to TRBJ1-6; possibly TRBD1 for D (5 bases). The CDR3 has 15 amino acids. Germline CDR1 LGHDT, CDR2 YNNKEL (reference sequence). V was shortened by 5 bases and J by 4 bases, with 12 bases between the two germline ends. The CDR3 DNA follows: TGTGCCAGCAGCACCTCGGGGGGTTATAATTCACCCCTCCACTTT. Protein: CASSTSGGYNSPLHF.

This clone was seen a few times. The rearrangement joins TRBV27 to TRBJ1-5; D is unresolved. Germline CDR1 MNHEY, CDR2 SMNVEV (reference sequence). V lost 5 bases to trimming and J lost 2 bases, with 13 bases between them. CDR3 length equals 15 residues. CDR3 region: CASSPSPSGNQPQHF. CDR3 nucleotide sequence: TGTGCCAGCAGTCCCTCTCCGAGCGGCAATCAGCCCCAGCATTTT.

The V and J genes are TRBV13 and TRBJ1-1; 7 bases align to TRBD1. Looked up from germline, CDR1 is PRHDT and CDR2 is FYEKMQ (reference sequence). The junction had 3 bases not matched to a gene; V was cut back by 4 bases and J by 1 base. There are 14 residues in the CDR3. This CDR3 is CASSYTGENTEAFF. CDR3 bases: TGTGCCAGCAGCTATACAGGGGAGAACACTGAAGCTTTCTTT.

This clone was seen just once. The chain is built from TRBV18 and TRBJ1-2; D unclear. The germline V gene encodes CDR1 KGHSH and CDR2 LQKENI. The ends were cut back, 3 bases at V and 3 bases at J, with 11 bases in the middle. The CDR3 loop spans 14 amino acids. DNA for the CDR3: TGTGCCAGCTCACCGGGAGACGGATACTATGGCTACACCTTC. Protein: CASSPGDGYYGYTF.

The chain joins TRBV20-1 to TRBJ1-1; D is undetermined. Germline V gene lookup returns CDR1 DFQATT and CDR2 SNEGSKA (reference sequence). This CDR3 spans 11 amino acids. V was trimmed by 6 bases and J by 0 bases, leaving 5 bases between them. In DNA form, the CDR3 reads TGCAGTGCCCCTATGAACACTGAAGCTTTCTTT. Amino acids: CSAPMNTEAFF.

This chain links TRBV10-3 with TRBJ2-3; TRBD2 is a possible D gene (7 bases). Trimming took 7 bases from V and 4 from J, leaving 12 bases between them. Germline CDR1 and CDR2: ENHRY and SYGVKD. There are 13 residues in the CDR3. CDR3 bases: TGTGCCATCACGGCGGGGGCGGCAGATACGCAGTATTTT. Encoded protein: CAITAGAADTQYF.

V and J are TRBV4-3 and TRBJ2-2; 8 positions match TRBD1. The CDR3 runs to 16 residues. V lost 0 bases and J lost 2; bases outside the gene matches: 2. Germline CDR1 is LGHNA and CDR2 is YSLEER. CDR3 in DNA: TGCGCCAGCAGCCAAGACAGGGGGCTCAACACCGGGGAGCTGTTTTTT. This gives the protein CASSQDRGLNTGELFF.

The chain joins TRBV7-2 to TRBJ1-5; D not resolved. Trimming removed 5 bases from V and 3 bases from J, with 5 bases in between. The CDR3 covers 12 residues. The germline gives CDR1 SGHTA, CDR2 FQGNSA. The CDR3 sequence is CASSPNNQPQHF. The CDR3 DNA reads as TGTGCCAGCAGCCCAAACAATCAGCCCCAGCATTTT.

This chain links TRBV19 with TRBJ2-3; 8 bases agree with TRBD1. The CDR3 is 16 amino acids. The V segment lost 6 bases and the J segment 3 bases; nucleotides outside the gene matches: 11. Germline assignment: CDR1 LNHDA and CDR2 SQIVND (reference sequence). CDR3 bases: TGTGCCAGTAGACCCCATCGCGGACAGGGAACAGATACGCAGTATTTT. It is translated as CASRPHRGQGTDTQYF.

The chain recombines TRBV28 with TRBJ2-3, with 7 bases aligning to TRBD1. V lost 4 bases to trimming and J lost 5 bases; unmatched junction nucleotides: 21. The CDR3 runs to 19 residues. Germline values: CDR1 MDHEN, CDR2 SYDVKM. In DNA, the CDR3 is TGTGCCAGCAGTTCCCCCCCTGGGGCAGGGGGATTTGTAGGAGATACGCAGTATTTT. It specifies CASSSPPGAGGFVGDTQYF. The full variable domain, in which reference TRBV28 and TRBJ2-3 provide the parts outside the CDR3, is DVKVTQSSRYLVKRTGEKVFLECVQDMDHENMFWYRQDPGLGLRLIYFSYDVKMKEKGDIPEGYSVSREKKERFSLILESASTNQTSMYLCASSSPPGAGGFVGDTQYFGPGTRLTVL.

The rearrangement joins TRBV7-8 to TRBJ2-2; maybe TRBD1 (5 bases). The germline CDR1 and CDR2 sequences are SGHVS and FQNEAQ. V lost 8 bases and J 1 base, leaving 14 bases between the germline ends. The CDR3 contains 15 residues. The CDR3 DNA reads TGTGCCAGCCGAGTGGGCAGGGTGAACACCGGGGAGCTGTTTTTT. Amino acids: CASRVGRVNTGELFF.